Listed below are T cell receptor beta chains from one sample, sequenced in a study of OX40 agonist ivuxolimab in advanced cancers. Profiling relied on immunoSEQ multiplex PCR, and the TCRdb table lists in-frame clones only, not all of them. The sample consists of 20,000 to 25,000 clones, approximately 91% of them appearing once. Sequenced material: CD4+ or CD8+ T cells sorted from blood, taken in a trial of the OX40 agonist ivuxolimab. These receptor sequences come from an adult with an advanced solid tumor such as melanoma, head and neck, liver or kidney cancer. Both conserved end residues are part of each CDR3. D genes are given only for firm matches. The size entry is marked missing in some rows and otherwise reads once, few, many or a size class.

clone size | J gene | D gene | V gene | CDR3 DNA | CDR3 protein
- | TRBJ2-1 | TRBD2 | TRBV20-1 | TGCAGTGCTACTCGGGGGGGTTGGGAGTTCTTC | CSATRGGWEFF
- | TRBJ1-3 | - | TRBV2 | TGTGCCGTATCAGCGAGCTCTGGAAACACCATATATTTT | CAVSASSGNTIYF
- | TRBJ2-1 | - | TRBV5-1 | TGCGCCAGCAGCATTAGCGACAGTTACAATGAGCAGTTCTTC | CASSISDSYNEQFF
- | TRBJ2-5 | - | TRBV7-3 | TGTGCCAGCAGCTTAAATGGAGGTCAAGAGACCCAGTACTTC | CASSLNGGQETQYF
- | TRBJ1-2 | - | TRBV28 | TGTGCCAGCAGTTTTGCCAGGGAGGATGGCTACACCTTC | CASSFAREDGYTF
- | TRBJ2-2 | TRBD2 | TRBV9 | TGTGCCAGCAGCGTAGGGAGCGGGGGTAACACCGGGGAGCTGTTTTTT | CASSVGSGGNTGELFF
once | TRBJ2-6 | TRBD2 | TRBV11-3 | TGTGCCAGCAGCTTGGGGGGGAGCCGCTCTGGGGCCAACGTCCTGACTTTC | CASSLGGSRSGANVLTF
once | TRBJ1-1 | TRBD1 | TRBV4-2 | TGTGCCAGCAGCCAAGCCGTTGGACAGGGCACTGAAGCTTTCTTT | CASSQAVGQGTEAFF
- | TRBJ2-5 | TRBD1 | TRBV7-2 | TGTGCCAGCAGCTTAGTACAGGGGGCTTGGGAGACCCAGTACTTC | CASSLVQGAWETQYF
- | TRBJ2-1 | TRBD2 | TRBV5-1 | TGCGCCAGCAGCTTTCCCTCGGGAGGGACTAGGGTGGAGGAGCAGTTCTTC | CASSFPSGGTRVEEQFF
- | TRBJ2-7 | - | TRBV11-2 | TGTGCCAGCAGCATCTCCTGGCAGGCCGACGAGCAGTACTTC | CASSISWQADEQYF
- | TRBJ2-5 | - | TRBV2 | TGTGCCAGCAGGGCACAGGGTGAAGAGACCCAGTACTTC | CASRAQGEETQYF
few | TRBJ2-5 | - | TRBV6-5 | TGTGCCAGCAGGCCCCTAGGGGCAGAGGGTGAGACCCAGTACTTC | CASRPLGAEGETQYF
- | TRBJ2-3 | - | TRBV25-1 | TGTGCCAGCAGTGAATATCCCGGACACGATTACACAGATACGCAGTATTTT | CASSEYPGHDYTDTQYF
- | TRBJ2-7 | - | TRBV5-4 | TGTGCCAGCAGCTTGGCTGGCGGGAACTCCTACGAGCAGTACTTC | CASSLAGGNSYEQYF
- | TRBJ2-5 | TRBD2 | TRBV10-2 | TGCGCCAGCAGTTGGTCTAGCGGCCAAGAGACCCAGTACTTC | CASSWSSGQETQYF
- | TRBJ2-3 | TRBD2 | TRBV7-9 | TGTGCCAGCAACGACGGGAGGTTTAGCACAGATACGCAGTATTTT | CASNDGRFSTDTQYF
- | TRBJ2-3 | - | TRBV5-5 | TGTGCCAGCAGCTTGCGGGAAAGCGCGGGCACAGATACGCAGTATTTT | CASSLRESAGTDTQYF
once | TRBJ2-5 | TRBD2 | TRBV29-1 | TGCAGCGGCGGGTCGGGGGGGGAGACCCAGTACTTC | CSGGSGGETQYF
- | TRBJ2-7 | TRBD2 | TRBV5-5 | TGTGCCAGCGGGCTAGCGGGAGCGGACTACGAGCAGTACTTC | CASGLAGADYEQYF
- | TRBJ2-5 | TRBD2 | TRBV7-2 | TGTGCCAGCAGCCCCGGGGGGGCTCGGGAGACCCAGTACTTC | CASSPGGARETQYF
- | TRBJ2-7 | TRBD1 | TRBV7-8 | TGTGCCAGCAGCTTAGCGGAGACAGGGGGCGACGAGCAGTACTTC | CASSLAETGGDEQYF
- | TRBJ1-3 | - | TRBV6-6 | TGTGCCAGCAGTTACGAGGGGAACACCATATATTTT | CASSYEGNTIYF
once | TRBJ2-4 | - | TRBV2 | TGTGCCACGAGAGGGATAGCCAAAAACATTCAGTACTTC | CATRGIAKNIQYF